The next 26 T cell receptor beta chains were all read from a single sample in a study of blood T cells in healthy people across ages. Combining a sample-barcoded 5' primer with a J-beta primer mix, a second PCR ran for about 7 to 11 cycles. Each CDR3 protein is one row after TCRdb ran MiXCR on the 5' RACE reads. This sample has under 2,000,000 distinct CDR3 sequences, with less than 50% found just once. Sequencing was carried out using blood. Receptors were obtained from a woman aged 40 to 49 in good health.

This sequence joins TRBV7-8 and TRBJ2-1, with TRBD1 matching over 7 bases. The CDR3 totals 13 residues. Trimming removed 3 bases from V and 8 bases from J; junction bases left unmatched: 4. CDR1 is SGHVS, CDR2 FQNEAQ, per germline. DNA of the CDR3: TGTGCCAGCAGCTTCCGGGGACAGCATGAGCAGTTCTTC. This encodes CASSFRGQHEQFF.

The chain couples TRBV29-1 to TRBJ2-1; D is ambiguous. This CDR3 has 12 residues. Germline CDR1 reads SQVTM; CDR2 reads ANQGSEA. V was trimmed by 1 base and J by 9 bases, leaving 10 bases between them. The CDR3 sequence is CSVEGERSEQFF. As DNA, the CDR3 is TGCAGCGTTGAAGGGGAACGGAGTGAGCAGTTCTTC.

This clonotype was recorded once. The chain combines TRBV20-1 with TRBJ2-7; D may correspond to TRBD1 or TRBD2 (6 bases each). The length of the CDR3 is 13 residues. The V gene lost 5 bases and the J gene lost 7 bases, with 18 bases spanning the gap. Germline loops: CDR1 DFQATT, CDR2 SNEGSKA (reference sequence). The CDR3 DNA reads TGCAGTGCTGGTGAGGGGGGCGTGAGGGAGCAGTACTTC. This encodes CSAGEGGVREQYF.

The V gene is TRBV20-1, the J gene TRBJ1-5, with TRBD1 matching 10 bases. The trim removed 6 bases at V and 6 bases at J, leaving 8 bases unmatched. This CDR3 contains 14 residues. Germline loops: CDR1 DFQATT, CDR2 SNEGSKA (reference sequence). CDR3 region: CSAHGQGGSQPQHF. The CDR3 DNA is TGCAGTGCCCACGGACAGGGGGGGTCTCAGCCCCAGCATTTT.

The CDR3 coding sequence is TGCGCCAGCAGCTTGCAGCCTAGACAAGAGACCCAGTACTTC. Encoded protein: CASSLQPRQETQYF. The chain has TRBV5-1 and TRBJ2-5; D not resolved. CDR3 length equals 14 residues. Germline V gene lookup returns CDR1 SGHRS and CDR2 YFSETQ. V shed 1 base and J shed 2 bases, with 9 bases lying between them.

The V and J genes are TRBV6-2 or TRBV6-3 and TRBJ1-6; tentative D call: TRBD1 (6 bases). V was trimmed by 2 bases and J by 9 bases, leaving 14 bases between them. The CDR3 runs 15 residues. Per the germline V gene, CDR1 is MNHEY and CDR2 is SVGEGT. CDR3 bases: TGTGCCAGCAGTTACAACAGGGAGTCGGGTTCACCCCTCCACTTT. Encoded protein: CASSYNRESGSPLHF.

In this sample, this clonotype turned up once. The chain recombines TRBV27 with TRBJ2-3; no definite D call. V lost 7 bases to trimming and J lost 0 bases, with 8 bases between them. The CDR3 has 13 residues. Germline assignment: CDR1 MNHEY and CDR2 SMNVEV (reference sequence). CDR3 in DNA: TGTGCCAGCACCACGGCTAGCACAGATACGCAGTATTTT. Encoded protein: CASTTASTDTQYF.

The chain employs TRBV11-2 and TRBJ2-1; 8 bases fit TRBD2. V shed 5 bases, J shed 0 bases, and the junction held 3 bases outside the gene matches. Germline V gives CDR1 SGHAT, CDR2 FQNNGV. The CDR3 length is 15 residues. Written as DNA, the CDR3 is TGTGCCAGCAGCCGGGGGGGCGTCTCCTACAATGAGCAGTTCTTC. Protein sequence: CASSRGGVSYNEQFF.

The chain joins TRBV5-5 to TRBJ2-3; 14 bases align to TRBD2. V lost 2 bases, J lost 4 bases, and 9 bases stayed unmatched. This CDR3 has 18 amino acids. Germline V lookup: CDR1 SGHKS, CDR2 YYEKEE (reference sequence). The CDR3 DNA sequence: TGTGCCAGCAGCTTAGGACTAGCGGGGGGCAGGGGTGCAGATACGCAGTATTTT. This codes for CASSLGLAGGRGADTQYF.

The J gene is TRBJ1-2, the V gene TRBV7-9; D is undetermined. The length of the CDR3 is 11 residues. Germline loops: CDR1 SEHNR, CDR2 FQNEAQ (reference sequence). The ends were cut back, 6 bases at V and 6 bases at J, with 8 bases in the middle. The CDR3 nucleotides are TGTGCCAGCAGTTGGGAGCATGGCTACACCTTC. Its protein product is CASSWEHGYTF.

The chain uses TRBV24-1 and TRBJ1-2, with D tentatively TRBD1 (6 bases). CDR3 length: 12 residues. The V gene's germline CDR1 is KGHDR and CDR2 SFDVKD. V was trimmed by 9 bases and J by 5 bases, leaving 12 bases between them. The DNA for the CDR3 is TGTGCCACCTCGGACAGAGTTTATGGCTACACCTTC. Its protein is CATSDRVYGYTF.

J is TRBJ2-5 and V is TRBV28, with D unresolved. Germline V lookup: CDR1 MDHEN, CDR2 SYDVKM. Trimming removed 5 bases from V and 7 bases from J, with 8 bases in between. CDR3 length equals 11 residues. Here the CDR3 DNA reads TGTGCCAGCAGTCCCGAGCGGACCCAGTACTTC. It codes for CASSPERTQYF.

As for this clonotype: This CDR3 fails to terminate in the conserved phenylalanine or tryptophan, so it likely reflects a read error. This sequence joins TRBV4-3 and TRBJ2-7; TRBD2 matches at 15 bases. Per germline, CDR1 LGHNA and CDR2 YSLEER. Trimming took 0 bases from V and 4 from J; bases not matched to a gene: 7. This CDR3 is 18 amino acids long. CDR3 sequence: CASSQDPGTSGGLYEQYY. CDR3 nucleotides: TGCGCCAGCAGCCAAGACCCCGGGACTAGCGGGGGGTTATACGAGCAGTACTAC.

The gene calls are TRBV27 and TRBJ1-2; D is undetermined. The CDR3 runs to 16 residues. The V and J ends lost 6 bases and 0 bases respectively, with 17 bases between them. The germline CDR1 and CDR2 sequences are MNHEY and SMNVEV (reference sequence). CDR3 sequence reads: CASRPTTWGPNYGYTF. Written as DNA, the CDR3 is TGTGCCAGCAGACCAACAACTTGGGGTCCTAACTATGGCTACACCTTC.

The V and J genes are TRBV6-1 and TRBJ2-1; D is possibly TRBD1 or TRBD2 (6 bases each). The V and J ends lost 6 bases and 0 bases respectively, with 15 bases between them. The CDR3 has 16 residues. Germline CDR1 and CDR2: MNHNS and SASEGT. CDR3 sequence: CASRGGSHSSYNEQFF. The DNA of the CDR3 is TGTGCCAGCAGAGGGGGGTCCCATAGCTCCTACAATGAGCAGTTCTTC.

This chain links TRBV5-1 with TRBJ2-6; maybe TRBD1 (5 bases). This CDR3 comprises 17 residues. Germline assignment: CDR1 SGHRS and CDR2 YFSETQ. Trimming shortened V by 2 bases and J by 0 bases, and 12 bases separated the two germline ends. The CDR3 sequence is CASSFSSDSSGANVLTF. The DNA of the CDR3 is TGCGCCAGCAGCTTCTCCTCCGACAGCTCTGGGGCCAACGTCCTGACTTTC.

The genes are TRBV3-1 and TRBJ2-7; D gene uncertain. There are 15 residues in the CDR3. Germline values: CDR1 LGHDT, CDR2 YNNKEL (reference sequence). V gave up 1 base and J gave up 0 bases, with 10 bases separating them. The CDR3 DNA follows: TGTGCCAGCAGCCAAGTGGAGTTCAGCTCCTACGAGCAGTACTTC. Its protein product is CASSQVEFSSYEQYF.

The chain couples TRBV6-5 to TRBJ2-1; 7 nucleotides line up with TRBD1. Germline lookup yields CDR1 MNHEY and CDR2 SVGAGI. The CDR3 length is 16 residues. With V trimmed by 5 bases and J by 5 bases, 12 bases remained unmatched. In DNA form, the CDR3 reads TGTGCCAGCAGTCCGTCGGCCGGACAGGTACACAATGAGCAGTTCTTC. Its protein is CASSPSAGQVHNEQFF.

In nucleotides, the CDR3 is TGCGCCAGCAGCTCGGTACAGGGGAATAAGTACGAGCAGTACTTC. As protein: CASSSVQGNKYEQYF. The V gene is TRBV5-1, the J gene TRBJ2-7; TRBD1 agrees at 7 bases. The CDR3 is made up of 15 amino acids. The V segment lost 3 bases and the J segment 4 bases; nucleotides outside the gene matches: 10. In germline, CDR1 is SGHRS, CDR2 YFSETQ.

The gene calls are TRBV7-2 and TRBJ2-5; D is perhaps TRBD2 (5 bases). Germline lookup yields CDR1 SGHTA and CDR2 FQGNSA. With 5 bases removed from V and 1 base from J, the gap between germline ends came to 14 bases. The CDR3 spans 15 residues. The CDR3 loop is CASSRGRAVQETQYF. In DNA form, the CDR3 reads TGTGCCAGCAGCCGAGGACGAGCGGTCCAAGAGACCCAGTACTTC.

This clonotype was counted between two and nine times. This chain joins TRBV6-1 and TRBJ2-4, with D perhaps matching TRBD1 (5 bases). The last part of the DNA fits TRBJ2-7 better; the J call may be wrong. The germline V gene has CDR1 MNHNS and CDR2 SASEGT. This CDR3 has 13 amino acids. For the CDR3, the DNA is TGTGCCAGCAGTGTTCTCTCAGGGCGCGAGCAGTACTTC. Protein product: CASSVLSGREQYF.

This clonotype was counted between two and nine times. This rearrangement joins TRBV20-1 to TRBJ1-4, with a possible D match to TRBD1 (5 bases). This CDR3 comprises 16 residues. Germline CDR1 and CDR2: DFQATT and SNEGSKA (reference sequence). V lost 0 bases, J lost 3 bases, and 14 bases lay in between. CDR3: CSARDLPGRANEKLFF. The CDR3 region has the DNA TGCAGTGCTAGAGATCTCCCAGGGAGAGCTAATGAAAAACTGTTTTTT.

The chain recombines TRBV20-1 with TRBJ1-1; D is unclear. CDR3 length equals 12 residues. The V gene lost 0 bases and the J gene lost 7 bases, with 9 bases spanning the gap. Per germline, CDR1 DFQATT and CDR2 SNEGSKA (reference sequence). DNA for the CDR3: TGCAGTGCTAGAGATCTTGTAGTTGAAGCTTTCTTT. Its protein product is CSARDLVVEAFF.

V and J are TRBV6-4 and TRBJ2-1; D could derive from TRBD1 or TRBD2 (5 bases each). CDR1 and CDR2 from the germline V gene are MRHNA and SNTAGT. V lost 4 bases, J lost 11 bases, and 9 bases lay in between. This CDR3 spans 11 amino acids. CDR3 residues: CASSAEGKQFF. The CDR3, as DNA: TGTGCCAGCAGTGCTGAGGGGAAGCAGTTCTTC.

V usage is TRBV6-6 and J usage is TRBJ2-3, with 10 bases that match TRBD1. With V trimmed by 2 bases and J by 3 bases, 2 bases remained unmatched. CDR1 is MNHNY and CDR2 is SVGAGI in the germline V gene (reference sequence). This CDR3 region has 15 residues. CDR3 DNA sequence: TGTGCCAGCAGTTACGACAGGGGGCAAACAGATACGCAGTATTTT. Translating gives CASSYDRGQTDTQYF.

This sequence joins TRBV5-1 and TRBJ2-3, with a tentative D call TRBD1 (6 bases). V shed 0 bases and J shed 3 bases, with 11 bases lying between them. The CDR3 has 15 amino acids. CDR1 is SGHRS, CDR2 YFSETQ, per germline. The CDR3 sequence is CASSLAEQGTDTQYF. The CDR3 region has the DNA TGCGCCAGCAGCTTGGCCGAACAGGGAACAGATACGCAGTATTTT. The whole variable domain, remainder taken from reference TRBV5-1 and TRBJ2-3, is KAGVTQTPRYLIKTRGQQVTLSCSPISGHRSVSWYQQTPGQGLQFLFEYFSETQRNKGNFPGRFSGRQFSNSRSEMNVSTLELGDSALYLCASSLAEQGTDTQYFGPGTRLTVL.